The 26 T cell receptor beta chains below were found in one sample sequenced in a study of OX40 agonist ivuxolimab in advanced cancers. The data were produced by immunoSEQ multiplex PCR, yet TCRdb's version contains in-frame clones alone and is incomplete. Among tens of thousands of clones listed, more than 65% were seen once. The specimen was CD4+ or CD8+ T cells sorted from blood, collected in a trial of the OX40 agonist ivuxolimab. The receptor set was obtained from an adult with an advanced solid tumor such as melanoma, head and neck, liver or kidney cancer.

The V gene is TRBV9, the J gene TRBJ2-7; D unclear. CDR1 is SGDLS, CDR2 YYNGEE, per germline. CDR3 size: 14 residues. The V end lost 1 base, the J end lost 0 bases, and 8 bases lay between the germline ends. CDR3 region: CASSVNGASYEQYF. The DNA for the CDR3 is TGTGCCAGCAGCGTAAATGGAGCCTCCTACGAGCAGTACTTC.

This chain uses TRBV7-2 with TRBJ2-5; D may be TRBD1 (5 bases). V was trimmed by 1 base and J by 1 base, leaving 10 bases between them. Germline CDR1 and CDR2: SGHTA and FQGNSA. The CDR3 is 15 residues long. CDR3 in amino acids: CASSLGSGRQETQYF. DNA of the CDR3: TGTGCCAGCAGCTTAGGATCAGGGCGCCAAGAGACCCAGTACTTC. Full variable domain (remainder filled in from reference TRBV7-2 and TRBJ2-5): GAGVSQSPSNKVTEKGKDVELRCDPISGHTALYWYRQSLGQGLEFLIYFQGNSAPDKSGLPSDRFSAERTGGSVSTLTIQRTQQEDSAVYLCASSLGSGRQETQYFGPGTRLLVL.

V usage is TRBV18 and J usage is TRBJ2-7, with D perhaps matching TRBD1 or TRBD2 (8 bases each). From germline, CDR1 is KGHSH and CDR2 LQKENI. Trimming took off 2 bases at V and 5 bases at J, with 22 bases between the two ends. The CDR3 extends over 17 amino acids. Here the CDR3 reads CASSPTHGQGGGHEQYF. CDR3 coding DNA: TGTGCCAGCTCACCAACGCACGGACAGGGCGGGGGGCACGAGCAGTACTTC. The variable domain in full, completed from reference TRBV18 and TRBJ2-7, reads NAGVMQNPRHLVRRRGQEARLRCSPMKGHSHVYWYRQLPEEGLKFMVYLQKENIIDESGMPKERFSAEFPKEGPSILRIQQVVRGDSAAYFCASSPTHGQGGGHEQYFGPGTRLTVT.

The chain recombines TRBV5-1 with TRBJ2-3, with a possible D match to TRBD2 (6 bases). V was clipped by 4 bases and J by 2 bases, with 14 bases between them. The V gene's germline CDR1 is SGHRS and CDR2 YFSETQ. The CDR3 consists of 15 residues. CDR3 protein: CASSPRERSTDTQYF. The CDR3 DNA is TGCGCCAGCAGCCCTCGGGAGAGGTCCACAGATACGCAGTATTTT.

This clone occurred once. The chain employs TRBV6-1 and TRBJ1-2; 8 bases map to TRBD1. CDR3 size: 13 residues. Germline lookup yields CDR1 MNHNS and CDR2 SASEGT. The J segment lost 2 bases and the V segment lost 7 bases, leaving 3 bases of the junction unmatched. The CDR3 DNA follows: TGTGCCAGCACCAGACAGGGGAACTATGGCTACACCTTC. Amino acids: CASTRQGNYGYTF.

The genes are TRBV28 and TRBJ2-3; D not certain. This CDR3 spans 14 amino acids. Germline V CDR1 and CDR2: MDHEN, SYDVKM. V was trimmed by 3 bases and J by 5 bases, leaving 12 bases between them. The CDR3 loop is CASSLRLVRDTQYF. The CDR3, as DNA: TGTGCCAGCAGTTTGAGGCTAGTAAGAGATACGCAGTATTTT.

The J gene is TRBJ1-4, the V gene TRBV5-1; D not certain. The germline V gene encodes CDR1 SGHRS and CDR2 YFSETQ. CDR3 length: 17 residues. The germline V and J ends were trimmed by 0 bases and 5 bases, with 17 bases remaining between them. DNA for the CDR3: TGCGCCAGCAGCTTGGGACCGGGTCCGCTCACCAATGAAAAACTGTTTTTT. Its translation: CASSLGPGPLTNEKLFF.

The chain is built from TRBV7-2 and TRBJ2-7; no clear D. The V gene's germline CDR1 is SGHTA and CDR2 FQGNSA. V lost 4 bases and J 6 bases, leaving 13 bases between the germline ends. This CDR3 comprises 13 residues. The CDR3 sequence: CASSYGISREQYF. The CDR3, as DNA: TGTGCCAGCAGCTACGGAATCTCGCGCGAGCAGTACTTC.

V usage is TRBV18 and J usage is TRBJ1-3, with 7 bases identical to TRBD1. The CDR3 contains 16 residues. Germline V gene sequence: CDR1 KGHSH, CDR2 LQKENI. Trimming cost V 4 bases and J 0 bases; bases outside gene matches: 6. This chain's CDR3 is CASSQSGTASGNTIYF. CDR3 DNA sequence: TGTGCCAGCTCACAATCCGGGACAGCCTCTGGAAACACCATATATTTT.

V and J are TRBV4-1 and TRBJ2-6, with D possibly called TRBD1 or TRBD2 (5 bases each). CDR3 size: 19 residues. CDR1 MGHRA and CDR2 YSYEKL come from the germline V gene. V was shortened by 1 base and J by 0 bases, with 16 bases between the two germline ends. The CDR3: CASSQGLLGDGSGANVLTF. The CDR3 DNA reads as TGCGCCAGCAGCCAAGGCTTGCTTGGGGACGGCTCTGGGGCCAACGTCCTGACTTTC.

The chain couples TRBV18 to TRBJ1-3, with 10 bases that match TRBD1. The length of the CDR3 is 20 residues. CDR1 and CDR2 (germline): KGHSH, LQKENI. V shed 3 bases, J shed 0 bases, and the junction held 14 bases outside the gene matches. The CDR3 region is CASSPPGVLTGGSSGNTIYF. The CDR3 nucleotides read TGTGCCAGCTCACCGCCGGGGGTCCTGACAGGGGGCTCCTCTGGAAACACCATATATTTT.

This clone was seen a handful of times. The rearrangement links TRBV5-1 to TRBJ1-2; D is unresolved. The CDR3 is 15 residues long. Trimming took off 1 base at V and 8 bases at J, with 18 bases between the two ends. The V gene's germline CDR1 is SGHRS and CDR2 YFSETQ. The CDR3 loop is CASSLSFGRLEGYTF. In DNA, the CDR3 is TGCGCCAGCAGCTTGTCGTTCGGGCGTTTGGAAGGCTACACCTTC.

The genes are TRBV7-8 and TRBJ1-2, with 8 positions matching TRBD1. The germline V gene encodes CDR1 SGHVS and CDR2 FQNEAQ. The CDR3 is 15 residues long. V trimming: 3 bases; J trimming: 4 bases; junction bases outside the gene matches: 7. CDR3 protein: CASSLTQGASYGYTF. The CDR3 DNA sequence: TGTGCCAGCAGCTTGACGCAGGGGGCTAGCTATGGCTACACCTTC.

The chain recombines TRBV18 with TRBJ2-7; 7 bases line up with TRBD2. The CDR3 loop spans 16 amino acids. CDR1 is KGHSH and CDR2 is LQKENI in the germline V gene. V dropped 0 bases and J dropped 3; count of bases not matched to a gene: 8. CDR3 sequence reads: CASSPPSGIYGYEQYF. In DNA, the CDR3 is TGTGCCAGCTCACCACCGAGCGGGATATACGGCTACGAGCAGTACTTC. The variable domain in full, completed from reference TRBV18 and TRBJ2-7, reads NAGVMQNPRHLVRRRGQEARLRCSPMKGHSHVYWYRQLPEEGLKFMVYLQKENIIDESGMPKERFSAEFPKEGPSILRIQQVVRGDSAAYFCASSPPSGIYGYEQYFGPGTRLTVT.

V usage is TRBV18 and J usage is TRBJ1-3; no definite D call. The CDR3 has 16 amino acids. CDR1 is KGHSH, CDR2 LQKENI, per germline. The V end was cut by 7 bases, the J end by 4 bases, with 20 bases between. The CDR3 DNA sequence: TGTGCCAGCTTACCTGGTAGGAATCCGGGAGGAAACACCATATATTTT. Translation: CASLPGRNPGGNTIYF.

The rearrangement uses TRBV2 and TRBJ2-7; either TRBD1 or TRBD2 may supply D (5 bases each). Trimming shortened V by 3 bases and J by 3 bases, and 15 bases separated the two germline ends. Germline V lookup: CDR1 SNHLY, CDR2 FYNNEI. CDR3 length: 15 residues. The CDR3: CASSENRDPDYEQYF. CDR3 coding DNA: TGTGCCAGCAGTGAGAACCGGGACCCAGACTACGAGCAGTACTTC.

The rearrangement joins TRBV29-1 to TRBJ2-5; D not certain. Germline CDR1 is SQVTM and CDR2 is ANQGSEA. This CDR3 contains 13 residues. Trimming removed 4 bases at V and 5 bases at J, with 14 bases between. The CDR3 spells CSVGRNLRETQYF. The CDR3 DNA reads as TGCAGCGTTGGCAGAAACCTCCGGGAGACCCAGTACTTC.

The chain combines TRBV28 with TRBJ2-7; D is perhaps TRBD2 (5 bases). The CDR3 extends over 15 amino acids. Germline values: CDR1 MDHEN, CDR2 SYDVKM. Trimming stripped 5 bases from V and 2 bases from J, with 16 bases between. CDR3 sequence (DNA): TGTGCCAGCAGTAACGCGGGCAGGAGCCCCTACGAGCAGTACTTC. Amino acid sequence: CASSNAGRSPYEQYF. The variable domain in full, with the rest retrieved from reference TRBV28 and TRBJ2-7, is DVKVTQSSRYLVKRTGEKVFLECVQDMDHENMFWYRQDPGLGLRLIYFSYDVKMKEKGDIPEGYSVSREKKERFSLILESASTNQTSMYLCASSNAGRSPYEQYFGPGTRLTVT.

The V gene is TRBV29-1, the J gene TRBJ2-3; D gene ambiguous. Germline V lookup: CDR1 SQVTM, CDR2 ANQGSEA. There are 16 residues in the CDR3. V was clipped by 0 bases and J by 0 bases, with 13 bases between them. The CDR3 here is CSVEERSRFSTDTQYF. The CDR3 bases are TGCAGCGTTGAAGAGAGGTCCAGGTTTAGCACAGATACGCAGTATTTT.

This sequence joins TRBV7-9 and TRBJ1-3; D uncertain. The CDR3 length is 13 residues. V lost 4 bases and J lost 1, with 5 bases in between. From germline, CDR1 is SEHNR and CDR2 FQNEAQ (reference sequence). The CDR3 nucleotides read TGTGCCAGCAGCTGGCGTTCTGGAAACACCATATATTTT. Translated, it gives CASSWRSGNTIYF.

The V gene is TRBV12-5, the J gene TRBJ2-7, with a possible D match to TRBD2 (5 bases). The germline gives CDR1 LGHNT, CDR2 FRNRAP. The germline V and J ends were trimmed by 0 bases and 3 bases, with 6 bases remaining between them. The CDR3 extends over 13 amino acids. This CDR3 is CASGLVGLYEQYF. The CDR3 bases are TGTGCTAGTGGTTTGGTCGGACTCTACGAGCAGTACTTC.

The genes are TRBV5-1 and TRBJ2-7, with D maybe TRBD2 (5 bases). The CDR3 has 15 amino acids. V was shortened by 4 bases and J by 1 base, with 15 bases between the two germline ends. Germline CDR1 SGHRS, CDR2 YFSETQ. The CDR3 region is CASSTWTGPSYEQYF. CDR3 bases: TGCGCCAGCAGCACCTGGACTGGCCCATCCTACGAGCAGTACTTC. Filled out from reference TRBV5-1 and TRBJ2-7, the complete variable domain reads KAGVTQTPRYLIKTRGQQVTLSCSPISGHRSVSWYQQTPGQGLQFLFEYFSETQRNKGNFPGRFSGRQFSNSRSEMNVSTLELGDSALYLCASSTWTGPSYEQYFGPGTRLTVT.

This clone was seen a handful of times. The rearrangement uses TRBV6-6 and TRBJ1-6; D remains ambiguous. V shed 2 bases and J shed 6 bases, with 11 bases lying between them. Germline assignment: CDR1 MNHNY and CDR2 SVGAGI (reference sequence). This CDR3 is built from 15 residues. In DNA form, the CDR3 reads TGTGCCAGCAGTTACGGGCACTCTTCTAATTCACCCCTCCACTTT. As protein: CASSYGHSSNSPLHF.

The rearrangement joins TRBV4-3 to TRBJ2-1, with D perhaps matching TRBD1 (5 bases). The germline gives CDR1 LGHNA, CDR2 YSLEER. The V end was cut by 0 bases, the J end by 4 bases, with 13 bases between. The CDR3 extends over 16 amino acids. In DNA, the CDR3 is TGCGCCAGCAGCCAAGATAGTCAGGGTGGGTACAATGAGCAGTTCTTC. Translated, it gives CASSQDSQGGYNEQFF.

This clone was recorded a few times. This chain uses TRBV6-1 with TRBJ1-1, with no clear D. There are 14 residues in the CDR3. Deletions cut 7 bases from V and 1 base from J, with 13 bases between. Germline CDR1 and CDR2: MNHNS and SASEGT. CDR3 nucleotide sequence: TGTGCCAGCAACTGGTTTCTCAGGAACACTGAAGCTTTCTTT. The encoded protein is CASNWFLRNTEAFF.

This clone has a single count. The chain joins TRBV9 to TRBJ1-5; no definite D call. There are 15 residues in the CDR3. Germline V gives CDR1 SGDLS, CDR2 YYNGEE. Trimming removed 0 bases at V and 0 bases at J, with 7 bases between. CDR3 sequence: CASSVAGHSNQPQHF. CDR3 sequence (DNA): TGTGCCAGCAGCGTAGCTGGGCATAGCAATCAGCCCCAGCATTTT.